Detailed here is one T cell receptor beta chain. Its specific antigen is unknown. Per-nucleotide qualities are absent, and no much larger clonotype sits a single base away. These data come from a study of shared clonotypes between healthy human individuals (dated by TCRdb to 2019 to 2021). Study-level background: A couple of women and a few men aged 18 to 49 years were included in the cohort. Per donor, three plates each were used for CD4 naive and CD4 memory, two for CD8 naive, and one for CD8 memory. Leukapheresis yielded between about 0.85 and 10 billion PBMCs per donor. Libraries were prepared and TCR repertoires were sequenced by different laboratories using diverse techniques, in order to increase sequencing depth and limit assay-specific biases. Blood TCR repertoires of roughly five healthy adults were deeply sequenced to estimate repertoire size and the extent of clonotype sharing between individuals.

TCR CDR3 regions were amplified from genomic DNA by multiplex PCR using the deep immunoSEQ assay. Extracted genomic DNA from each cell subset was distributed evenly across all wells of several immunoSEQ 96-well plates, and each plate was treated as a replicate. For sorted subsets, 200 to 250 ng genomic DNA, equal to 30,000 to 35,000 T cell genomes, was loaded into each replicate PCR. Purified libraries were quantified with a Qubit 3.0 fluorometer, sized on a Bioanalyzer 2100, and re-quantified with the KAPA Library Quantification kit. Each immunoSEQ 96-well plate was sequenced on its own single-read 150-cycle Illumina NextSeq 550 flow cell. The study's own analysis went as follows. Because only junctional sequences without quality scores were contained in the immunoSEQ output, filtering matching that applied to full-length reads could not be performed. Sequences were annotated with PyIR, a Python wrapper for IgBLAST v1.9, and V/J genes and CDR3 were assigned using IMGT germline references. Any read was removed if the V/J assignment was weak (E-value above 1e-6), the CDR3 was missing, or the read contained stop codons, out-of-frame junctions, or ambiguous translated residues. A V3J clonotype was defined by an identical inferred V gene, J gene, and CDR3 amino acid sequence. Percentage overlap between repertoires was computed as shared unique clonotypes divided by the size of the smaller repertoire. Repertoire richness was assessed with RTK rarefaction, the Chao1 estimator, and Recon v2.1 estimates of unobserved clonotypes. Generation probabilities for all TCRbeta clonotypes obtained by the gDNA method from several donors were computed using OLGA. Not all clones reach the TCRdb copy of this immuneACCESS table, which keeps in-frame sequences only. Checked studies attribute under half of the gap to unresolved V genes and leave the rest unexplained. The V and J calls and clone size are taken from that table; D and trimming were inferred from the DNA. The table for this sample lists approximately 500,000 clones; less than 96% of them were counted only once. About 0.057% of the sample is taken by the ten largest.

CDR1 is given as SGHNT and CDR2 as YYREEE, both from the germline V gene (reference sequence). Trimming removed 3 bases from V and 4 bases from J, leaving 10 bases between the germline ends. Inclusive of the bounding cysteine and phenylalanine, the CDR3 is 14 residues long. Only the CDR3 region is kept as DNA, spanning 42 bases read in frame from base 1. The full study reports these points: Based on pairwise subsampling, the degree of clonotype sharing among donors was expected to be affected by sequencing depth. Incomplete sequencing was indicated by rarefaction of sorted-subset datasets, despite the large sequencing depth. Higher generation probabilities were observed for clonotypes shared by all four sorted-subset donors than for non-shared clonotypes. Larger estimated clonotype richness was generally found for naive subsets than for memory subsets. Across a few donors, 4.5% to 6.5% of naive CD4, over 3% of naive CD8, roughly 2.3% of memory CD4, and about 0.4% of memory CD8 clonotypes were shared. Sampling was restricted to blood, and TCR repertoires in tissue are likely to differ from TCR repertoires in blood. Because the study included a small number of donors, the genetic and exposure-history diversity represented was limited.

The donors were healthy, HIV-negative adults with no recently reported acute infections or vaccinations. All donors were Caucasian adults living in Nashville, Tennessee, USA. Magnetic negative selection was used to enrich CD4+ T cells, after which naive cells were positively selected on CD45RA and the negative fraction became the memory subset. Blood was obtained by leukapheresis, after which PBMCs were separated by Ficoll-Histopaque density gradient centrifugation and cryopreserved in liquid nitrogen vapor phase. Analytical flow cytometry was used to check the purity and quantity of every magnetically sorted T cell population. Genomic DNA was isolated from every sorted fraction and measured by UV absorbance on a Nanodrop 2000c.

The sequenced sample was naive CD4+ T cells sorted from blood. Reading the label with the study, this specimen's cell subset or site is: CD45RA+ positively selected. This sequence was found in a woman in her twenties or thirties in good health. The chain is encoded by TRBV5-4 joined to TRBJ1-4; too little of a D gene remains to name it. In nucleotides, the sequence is TGTGCCAGCAGCTCGTCAGGCATTAATGAAAAACTGTTTTTT. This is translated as CASSSSGINEKLFF.